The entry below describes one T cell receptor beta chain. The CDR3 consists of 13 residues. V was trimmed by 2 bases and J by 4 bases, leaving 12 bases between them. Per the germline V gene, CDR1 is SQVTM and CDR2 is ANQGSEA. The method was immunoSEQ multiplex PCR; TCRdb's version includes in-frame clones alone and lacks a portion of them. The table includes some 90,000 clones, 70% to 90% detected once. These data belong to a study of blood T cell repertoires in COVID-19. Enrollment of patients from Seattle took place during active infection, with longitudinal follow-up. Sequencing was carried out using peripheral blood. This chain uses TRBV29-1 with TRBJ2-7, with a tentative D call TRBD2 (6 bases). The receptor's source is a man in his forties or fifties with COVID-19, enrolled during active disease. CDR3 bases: TGCAGCGTTGAACCAAGGAGGGCGTACGAGCAGTACTTC. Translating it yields CSVEPRRAYEQYF.